This T cell receptor beta chain appears in the sequencing data of a study of T cells in Graves' hyperthyroidism and ophthalmopathy. Amplified TCR beta CDR3 regions came from RNA transcripts. Primed by the HTBI set, a first-round RT-PCR was run on the TCR CDR3. TCRdb itself ran the multiplex PCR reads through MiXCR, one entry per CDR3 protein. Here the sample spans around 300,000 distinct CDR3 sequences, approximately 13% being singletons. With a duration under 2 months, the hyperthyroidism was newly diagnosed in patients aged 18 to 65. This clonotype was counted only a few times. Antigen specificity is unknown. Germline CDR1 SQVTM, CDR2 ANQGSEA. The CDR3 sequence is 15 residues long. With V trimmed by 6 bases and J by 5 bases, 14 bases remained unmatched. Findings and limits, study-wide: Ophthalmopathy stood apart from stable hyperthyroidism in a 13 V-J model.

This sequence originates from a woman in her twenties or thirties with Graves' hyperthyroidism. The specimen was blood. This sequence joins TRBV29-1 and TRBJ2-5, with 8 bases lining up with TRBD1. The CDR3 coding sequence is TGCAGCGTCGCCCTGACAGGGGCCTTTATGGAGACCCAGTACTTC. Translating gives CSVALTGAFMETQYF.